This T cell receptor beta chain was captured in a study of PD-1 blockade in mismatch repair-deficient tumors. Study-wide context: Patients had approximately 11 mismatch repair-deficient cancer types, all previously treated and progressing.

TCRdb keeps only in-frame clones here, not all; method: immunoSEQ multiplex PCR. The table shows about 100,000 clones, with over 65% occurring only once. PCR or immunohistochemistry showed mismatch repair deficiency in every enrolled patient. TCR sequencing covered a few patients who responded to pembrolizumab. There are 15 residues in the CDR3. Germline CDR1 is SGHTA and CDR2 is FQGTGA. The V and J ends lost 2 bases and 6 bases respectively, with 16 bases between them. This chain links TRBV7-3 with TRBJ2-5, with a possible D match to TRBD2 (6 bases). This TCR was sampled from an adult with mismatch repair-deficient cancer. The specimen was peripheral blood, collected around 8 months after starting pembrolizumab. This CDR3 reads CASSLQGTGAKTQYF. The CDR3 DNA reads TGTGCCAGCAGCTTACAGGGAACGGGAGCGAAGACCCAGTACTTC.